This T cell receptor beta chain stems from a study of multiple sclerosis patients with progressive multifocal leukoencephalopathy. Method: immunoSEQ multiplex PCR; TCRdb's copy keeps in-frame clones and lacks some. The sample has approximately 29,000 clones, more than 70% seen once. The CDR3 extends over 12 amino acids. CDR1 SEHNR and CDR2 FQNEAQ come from the germline V gene (reference sequence). Trimming removed 4 bases from V and 4 bases from J, with 6 bases in between. Time point: time of PML onset. Study observations and caveats: Findings may reflect JC virus infection or just general immunocompromise. Clones expanded at PML were already present before and during natalizumab. Preferential TRBV-TRBJ pairings or common gene usage were not detected at PML.

For this clone: Its antigen remains unknown.

The sample was PBMCs, taken from a patient treated with natalizumab. This sequence originates from a woman aged 30 to 39 with progressive multifocal leukoencephalopathy. The chain combines TRBV7-9 with TRBJ2-3, with D tentatively TRBD1 (6 bases). The DNA for the CDR3 is TGTGCCAGCAGCTGGGGGCCAGATACGCAGTATTTT. Translating it yields CASSWGPDTQYF.